These 5 T cell receptor beta chains share one sample of origin, sequenced in a study of regulatory T cells in long-lasting Graves disease. Time point: persistent/refractory GD, antithyroid drugs over 5 years with positive TRAb. Making the TCR library involved RNA that had been extracted from PBMCs. TCR beta libraries were built with iRepertoire HTBI primers and Arm-PCR of CDR3 regions. TCRdb fed the multiplex PCR reads into MiXCR, producing one record per CDR3 protein. The sample shows around 450,000 distinct CDR3 sequences, around a fifth of them seen only once. Sequenced here: peripheral blood mononuclear cells (PBMCs), sampled when the disease was refractory, from a patient treated with antithyroid drugs. These receptors were taken from a female donor with Graves disease.

Points on this clonotype: A much larger clone sits a single nucleotide away, making a read error possible. The chain couples TRBV12-3 or TRBV12-4 to TRBJ1-4, with a tentative D call TRBD1 (6 bases). The CDR3 spans 15 residues. The V gene lost 6 bases and the J gene lost 0 bases, with 11 bases spanning the gap. CDR3 DNA sequence: TGTGCCAGCAGGCCGGACAGTGCAACTAATGAAAAACTGTTTTTT. Amino acids: CASRPDSATNEKLFF.

J is TRBJ1-3 and V is TRBV5-1; D ambiguous. V lost 4 bases to trimming and J lost 0 bases, with 14 bases between them. Germline values: CDR1 SGHRS, CDR2 YFSETQ. The CDR3 is 16 residues long. Here the CDR3 reads CASSGSWGDSGNTIYF. CDR3 coding DNA: TGCGCCAGCAGCGGTAGTTGGGGAGACTCTGGAAACACCATATATTTT.

The sample holds many counts of this clonotype. The V gene is TRBV20-1, the J gene TRBJ1-1; tentative D call: TRBD1 (6 bases). This CDR3 is 16 amino acids long. The germline gives CDR1 DFQATT, CDR2 SNEGSKA (reference sequence). V was clipped by 4 bases and J by 4 bases, with 22 bases between them. CDR3 sequence reads: CSANDPRGGGFTEAFF. The CDR3 DNA is TGCAGTGCTAACGACCCAAGGGGGGGCGGTTTCACTGAAGCTTTCTTT.

This clonotype appeared a few times. J is TRBJ1-1 and V is TRBV6-5; perhaps TRBD1 as D (5 bases). The CDR3 totals 14 residues. Trimming removed 2 bases from V and 1 base from J, with 8 bases in between. Germline V CDR1 and CDR2: MNHEY, SVGAGI. Here the CDR3 reads CASSYKGSNTEAFF. The CDR3 nucleotides are TGTGCCAGCAGTTACAAGGGGTCGAACACTGAAGCTTTCTTT.

In this sample, this clonotype turned up many times. The V call is TRBV27, the J call TRBJ1-1; 10 nucleotides align to TRBD1. Trimming removed 8 bases from V and 7 bases from J; junction bases left unmatched: 4. The CDR3 is 12 residues long. Germline values: CDR1 MNHEY, CDR2 SMNVEV (reference sequence). CDR3 nucleotide sequence: TGTGCCAGCTGGACAGGGGGTGGTGAAGCTTTCTTT. Translation: CASWTGGGEAFF.